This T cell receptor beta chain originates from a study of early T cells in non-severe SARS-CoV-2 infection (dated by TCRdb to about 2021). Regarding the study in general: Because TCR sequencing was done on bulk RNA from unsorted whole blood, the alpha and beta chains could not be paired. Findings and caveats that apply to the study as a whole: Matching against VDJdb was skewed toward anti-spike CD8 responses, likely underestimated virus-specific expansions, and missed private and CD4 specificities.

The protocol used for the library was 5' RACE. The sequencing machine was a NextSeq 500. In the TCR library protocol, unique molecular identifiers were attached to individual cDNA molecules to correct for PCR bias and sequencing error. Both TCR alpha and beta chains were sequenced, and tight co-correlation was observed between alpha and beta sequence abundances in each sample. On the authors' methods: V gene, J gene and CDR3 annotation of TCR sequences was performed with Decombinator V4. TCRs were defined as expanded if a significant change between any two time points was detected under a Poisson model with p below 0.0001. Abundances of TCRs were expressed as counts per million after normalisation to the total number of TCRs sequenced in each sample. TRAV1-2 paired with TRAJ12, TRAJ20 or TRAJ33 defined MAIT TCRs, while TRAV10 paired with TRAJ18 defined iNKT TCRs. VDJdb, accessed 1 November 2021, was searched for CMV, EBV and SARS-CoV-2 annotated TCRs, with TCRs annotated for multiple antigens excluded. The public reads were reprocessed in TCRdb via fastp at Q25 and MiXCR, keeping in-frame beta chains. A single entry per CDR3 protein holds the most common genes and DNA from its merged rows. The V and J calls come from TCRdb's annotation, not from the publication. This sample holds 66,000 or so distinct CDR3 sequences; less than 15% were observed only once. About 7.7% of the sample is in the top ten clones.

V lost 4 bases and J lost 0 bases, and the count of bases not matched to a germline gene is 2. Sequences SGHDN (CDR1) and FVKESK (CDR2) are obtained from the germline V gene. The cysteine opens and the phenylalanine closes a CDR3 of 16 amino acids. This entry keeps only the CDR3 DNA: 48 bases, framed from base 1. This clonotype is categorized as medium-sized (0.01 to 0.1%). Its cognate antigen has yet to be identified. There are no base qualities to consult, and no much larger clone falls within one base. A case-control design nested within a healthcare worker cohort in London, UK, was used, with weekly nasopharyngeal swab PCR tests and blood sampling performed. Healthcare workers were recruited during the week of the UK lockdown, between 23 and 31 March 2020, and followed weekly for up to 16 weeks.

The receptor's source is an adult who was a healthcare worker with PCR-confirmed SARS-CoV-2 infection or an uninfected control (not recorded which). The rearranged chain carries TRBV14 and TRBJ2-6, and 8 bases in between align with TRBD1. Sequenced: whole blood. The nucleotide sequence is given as TGTGCCAGCAGCCGGGACAGGAGCTCTGGGGCCAACGTCCTGACTTTC. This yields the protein CASSRDRSSGANVLTF.